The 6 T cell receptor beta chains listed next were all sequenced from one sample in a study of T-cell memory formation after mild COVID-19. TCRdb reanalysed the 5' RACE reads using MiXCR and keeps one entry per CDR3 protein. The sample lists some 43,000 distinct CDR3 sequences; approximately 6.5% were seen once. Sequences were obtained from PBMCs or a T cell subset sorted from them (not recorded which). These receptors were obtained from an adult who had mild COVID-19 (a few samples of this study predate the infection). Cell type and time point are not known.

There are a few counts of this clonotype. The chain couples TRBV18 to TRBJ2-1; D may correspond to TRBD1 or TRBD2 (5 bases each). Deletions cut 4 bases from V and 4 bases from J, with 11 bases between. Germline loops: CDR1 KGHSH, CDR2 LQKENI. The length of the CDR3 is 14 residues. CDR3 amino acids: CASSLRDGYNEQFF. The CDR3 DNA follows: TGTGCCAGCTCACTCCGGGACGGATACAATGAGCAGTTCTTC. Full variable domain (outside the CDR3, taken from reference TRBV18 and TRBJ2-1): NAGVMQNPRHLVRRRGQEARLRCSPMKGHSHVYWYRQLPEEGLKFMVYLQKENIIDESGMPKERFSAEFPKEGPSILRIQQVVRGDSAAYFCASSLRDGYNEQFFGPGTRLTVL.

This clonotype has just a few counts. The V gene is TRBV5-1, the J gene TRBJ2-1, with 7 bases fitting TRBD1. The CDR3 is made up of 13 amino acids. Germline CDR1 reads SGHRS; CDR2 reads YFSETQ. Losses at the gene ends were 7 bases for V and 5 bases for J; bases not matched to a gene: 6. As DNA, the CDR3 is TGCGCCAGCCGAGGGGGCAAAGACAATGAGCAGTTCTTC. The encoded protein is CASRGGKDNEQFF.

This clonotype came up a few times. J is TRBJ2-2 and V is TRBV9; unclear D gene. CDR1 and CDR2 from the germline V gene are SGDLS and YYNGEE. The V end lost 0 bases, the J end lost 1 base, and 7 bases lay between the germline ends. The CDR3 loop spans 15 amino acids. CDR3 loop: CASSVGPGNTGELFF. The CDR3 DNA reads TGTGCCAGCAGCGTAGGCCCGGGGAACACCGGGGAGCTGTTTTTT.

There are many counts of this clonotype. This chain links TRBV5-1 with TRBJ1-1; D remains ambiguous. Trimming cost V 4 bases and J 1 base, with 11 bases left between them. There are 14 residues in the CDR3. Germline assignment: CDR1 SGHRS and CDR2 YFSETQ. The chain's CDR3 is CASSGPGTNTEAFF. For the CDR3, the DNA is TGCGCCAGCAGCGGCCCCGGCACGAACACTGAAGCTTTCTTT.

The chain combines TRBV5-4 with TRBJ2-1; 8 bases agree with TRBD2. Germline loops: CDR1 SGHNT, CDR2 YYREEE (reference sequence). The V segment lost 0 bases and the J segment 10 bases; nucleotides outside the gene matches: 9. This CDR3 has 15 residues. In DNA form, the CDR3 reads TGTGCCAGCAGCTTGGCTTCGGGAGGGCCACGGGAGCAGTTCTTC. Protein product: CASSLASGGPREQFF.

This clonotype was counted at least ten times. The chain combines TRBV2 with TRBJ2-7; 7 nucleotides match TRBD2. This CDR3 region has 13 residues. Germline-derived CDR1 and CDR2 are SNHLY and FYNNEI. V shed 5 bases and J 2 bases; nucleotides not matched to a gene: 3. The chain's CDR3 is CASSRLAAYEQYF. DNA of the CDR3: TGTGCCAGCAGTCGACTAGCTGCCTACGAGCAGTACTTC.